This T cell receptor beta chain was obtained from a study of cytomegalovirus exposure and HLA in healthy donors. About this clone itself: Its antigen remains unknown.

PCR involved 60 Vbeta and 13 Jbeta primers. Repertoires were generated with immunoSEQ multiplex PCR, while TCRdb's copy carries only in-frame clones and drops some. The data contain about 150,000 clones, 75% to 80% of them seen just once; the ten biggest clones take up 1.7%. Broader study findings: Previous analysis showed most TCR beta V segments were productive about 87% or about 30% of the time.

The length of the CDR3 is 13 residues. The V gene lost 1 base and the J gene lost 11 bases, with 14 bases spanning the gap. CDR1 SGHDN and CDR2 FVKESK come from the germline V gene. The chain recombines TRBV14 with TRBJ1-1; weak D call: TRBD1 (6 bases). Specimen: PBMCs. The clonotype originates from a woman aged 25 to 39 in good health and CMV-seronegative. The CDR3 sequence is CASSQVLGAWAFF. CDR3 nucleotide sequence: TGTGCCAGCAGCCAAGTGCTGGGGGCCTGGGCTTTCTTT.